Many counts were recorded for the clone carrying this TCR beta chain. The data were obtained in a study of blood T cells in healthy people across ages. A sample-barcoded 5' primer and a J-beta primer mix were used in a second PCR of roughly 7 to 11 cycles. TCRdb called the 5' RACE reads again in MiXCR, with one record for every CDR3 protein. The table has more than 800,000 distinct CDR3 sequences, roughly 45% seen once. Each donor's blood draw was approximately 10 milliliters of peripheral blood. In germline, CDR1 is MNHEY, CDR2 SVGEGT. There are 17 residues in the CDR3. Trimming shortened V by 3 bases and J by 4 bases, and 22 bases separated the two germline ends.

Sequenced input: blood. The sequence was obtained from a woman aged 55-70 years in good health. V is TRBV6-2 or TRBV6-3 and J is TRBJ2-7, with a possible D match to TRBD2 (6 bases). CDR3 nucleotide sequence: TGTGCCAGCAGTTATTCGGGCCGACGCGGTAGCGGTTACGAGCAGTACTTC. This sequence encodes CASSYSGRRGSGYEQYF.